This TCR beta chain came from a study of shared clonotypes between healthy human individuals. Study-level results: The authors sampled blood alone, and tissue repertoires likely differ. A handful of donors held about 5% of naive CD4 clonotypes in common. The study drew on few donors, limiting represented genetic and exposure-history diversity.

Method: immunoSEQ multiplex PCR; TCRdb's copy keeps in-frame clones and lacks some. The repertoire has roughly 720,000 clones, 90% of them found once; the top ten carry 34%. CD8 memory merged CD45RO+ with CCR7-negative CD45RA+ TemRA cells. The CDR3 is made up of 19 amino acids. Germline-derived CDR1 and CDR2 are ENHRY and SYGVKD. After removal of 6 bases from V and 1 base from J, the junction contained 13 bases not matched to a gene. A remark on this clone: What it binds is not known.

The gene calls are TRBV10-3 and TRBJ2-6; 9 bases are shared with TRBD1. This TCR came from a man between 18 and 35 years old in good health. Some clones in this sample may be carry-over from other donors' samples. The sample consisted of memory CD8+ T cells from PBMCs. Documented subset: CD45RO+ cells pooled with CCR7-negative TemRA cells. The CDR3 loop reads CAISTLGQGFFSGANVLTF. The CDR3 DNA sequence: TGTGCCATCAGCACGTTGGGACAGGGTTTTTTTTCTGGGGCCAACGTCCTGACTTTC.